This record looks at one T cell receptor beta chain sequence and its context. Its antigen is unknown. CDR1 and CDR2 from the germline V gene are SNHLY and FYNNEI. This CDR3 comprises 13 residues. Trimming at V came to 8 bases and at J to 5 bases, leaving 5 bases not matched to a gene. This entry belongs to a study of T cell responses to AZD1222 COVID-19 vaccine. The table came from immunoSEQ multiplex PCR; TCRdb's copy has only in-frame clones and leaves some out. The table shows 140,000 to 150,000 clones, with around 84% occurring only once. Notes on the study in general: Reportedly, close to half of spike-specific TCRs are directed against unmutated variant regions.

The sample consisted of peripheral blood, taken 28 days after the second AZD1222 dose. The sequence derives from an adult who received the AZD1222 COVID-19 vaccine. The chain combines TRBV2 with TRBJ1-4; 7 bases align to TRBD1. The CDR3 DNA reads TGTGCCAGCGGGGGGACAGAAAATGAAAAACTGTTTTTT. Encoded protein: CASGGTENEKLFF.